Shown below are 9 T cell receptor beta chains from a single sample sequenced in a study of beta chain features in type 1 diabetes. As every portion of the isolated RNA was reverse transcribed, the sequencing read expressed TCRB transcripts. TCRdb's table, derived via immunoSEQ multiplex PCR, lists solely in-frame clones and lacks some. The data hold approximately 150,000 clones, with around 13% observed a single time. Study-level points and caveats: A moderate, significant TCRB CDR3 shortening appeared in type 1 diabetes across four CD4+ subsets.

These receptors have no identified antigens. The sequenced sample consisted of central memory CD4+ T cells from blood. The receptors were sampled from a man younger than 35 with type 1 diabetes.

This clone was seen only a few times. J is TRBJ2-1 and V is TRBV30; TRBD1 might be the D (5 bases). This CDR3 contains 11 residues. Trimming pared 5 bases from V and 6 bases from J, leaving 8 bases between. Germline loops: CDR1 GTSNPN, CDR2 SVGIG (reference sequence). The DNA for the CDR3 is TGTGCCTGGTCCACAGGCAATGAGCAGTTCTTC. It is translated as CAWSTGNEQFF.

This clone was seen a handful of times. The V gene is TRBV19, the J gene TRBJ2-1, with 9 bases aligning to TRBD1. Germline V gene lookup returns CDR1 LNHDA and CDR2 SQIVND (reference sequence). This CDR3 region has 15 residues. V lost 4 bases, J lost 0 bases, and 1 base stayed unmatched. The CDR3 DNA follows: TGTGCCAGTAGTAGGGACAGGGACTCCTACAATGAGCAGTTCTTC. As protein: CASSRDRDSYNEQFF. The variable domain in full, completed from reference TRBV19 and TRBJ2-1, reads DGGITQSPKYLFRKEGQNVTLSCEQNLNHDAMYWYRQDPGQGLRLIYYSQIVNDFQKGDIAEGYSVSREKKESFPLTVTSAQKNPTAFYLCASSRDRDSYNEQFFGPGTRLTVL.

To note about this clone: This same CDR3 is encoded by further DNA sequences in the sample. V and J are TRBV9 and TRBJ2-1; perhaps TRBD1 as D (5 bases). The V and J ends lost 0 bases and 1 base respectively, with 11 bases between them. CDR3 length: 16 residues. The germline V gene has CDR1 SGDLS and CDR2 YYNGEE. CDR3 bases: TGTGCCAGCAGCGTAGGGGCAGGGTGGTCCTACAATGAGCAGTTCTTC. Its translation is CASSVGAGWSYNEQFF.

J is TRBJ1-1 and V is TRBV30; 7 bases fit TRBD1. With V trimmed by 1 base and J by 2 bases, 7 bases remained unmatched. The CDR3 runs 15 residues. CDR1 GTSNPN and CDR2 SVGIG come from the germline V gene (reference sequence). The CDR3 protein is CAWSAQGRGNTEAFF. The DNA of the CDR3 is TGTGCCTGGAGTGCACAGGGGAGGGGTAACACTGAAGCTTTCTTT.

This sequence joins TRBV9 and TRBJ1-6; D may be TRBD1 (6 bases). Germline values: CDR1 SGDLS, CDR2 YYNGEE. This CDR3 is built from 15 residues. The V gene lost 6 bases and the J gene lost 5 bases, with 15 bases spanning the gap. The DNA for the CDR3 is TGTGCCAGCAACCAGGGAGGGGGAAATAATTCACCCCTCCACTTT. Translated, it gives CASNQGGGNNSPLHF.

The chain is built from TRBV5-1 and TRBJ1-2; D unclear. This CDR3 contains 15 residues. With 0 bases removed from V and 4 bases from J, the gap between germline ends came to 13 bases. CDR1 and CDR2 from the germline V gene are SGHRS and YFSETQ. Here the CDR3 DNA reads TGCGCCAGCAGCTTGGGGCAGGACTTCGGCTATGGCTACACCTTC. It specifies CASSLGQDFGYGYTF.

The chain joins TRBV7-9 to TRBJ2-1; a possible D gene is TRBD1 (6 bases). CDR1 is SEHNR, CDR2 FQNEAQ, per germline (reference sequence). The CDR3 runs to 15 residues. The V end was cut by 5 bases, the J end by 0 bases, with 11 bases between. In DNA, the CDR3 is TGTGCCAGCAGCCTCCGGGACACCTCCTACAATGAGCAGTTCTTC. This codes for CASSLRDTSYNEQFF.

This clone has a handful of counts. The J gene is TRBJ2-7, the V gene TRBV6-1; tentative D call: TRBD1 (5 bases). The germline gives CDR1 MNHNS, CDR2 SASEGT. There are 12 residues in the CDR3. Between the trimmed V and J ends, which lost 5 bases and 5 bases, there was a span of 10 bases. In DNA, the CDR3 is TGTGCCAGCAGTTCCCAGGGCGACGAGCAGTACTTC. The encoded protein is CASSSQGDEQYF.

This clone appeared a few times. A much larger clone lies one base from this, so it may be a read error. The chain couples TRBV7-8 to TRBJ1-4; D unresolved. The V gene's germline CDR1 is SGHVS and CDR2 FQNEAQ. CDR3 length: 11 residues. V was shortened by 7 bases and J by 10 bases, with 10 bases between the two germline ends. CDR3 loop: CASTFHGKLFF. The CDR3 DNA sequence: TGTGCCAGCACCTTTCACGGAAAACTGTTTTTT.